This T cell receptor (beta chain) was captured in a study of T cell responses to AZD1222 COVID-19 vaccine. Whole-study results and caveats: Mapped onto spike, vaccine-associated CD4 TCRs spanned it and were dominant at 160-218 and 743-854. Unmutated variant regions are reportedly the target of nearly half of TCRs that are spike-specific. Among the donors, most were white British and more were female, and clonal diversity was possibly underestimated. Spike-specific TCR repertoires showed rising breadth and depth after two AZD1222 doses.

Clones were sequenced by immunoSEQ multiplex PCR, and TCRdb holds only the in-frame ones, with some missing. This repertoire shows about 84,000 clones, about 85% found once; its top ten account for more than 1.3%. Note on this clone: Its specificity is not known.

There are 14 residues in the CDR3. Germline-derived CDR1 and CDR2 are KGHSH and LQKENI. V lost 3 bases, J lost 2 bases, and 9 bases lay in between. The source is an adult in good health. Sample: peripheral blood, taken on day 0 of AZD1222 vaccination. The genes are TRBV18 and TRBJ2-3; weak D call: TRBD1 (5 bases). CDR3 region: CASSPTADTDTQYF. The DNA for the CDR3 is TGTGCCAGCTCACCGACAGCCGACACAGATACGCAGTATTTT.